This TCR beta chain was sequenced in a study of glioma-infiltrating T cells after dendritic cell vaccination. The time point is: after dendritic cell vaccination, including at tumor progression/relapse. This clone has more than one count but fewer than ten. Primers: 60 V beta forward and 13 J beta reverse. Method: immunoSEQ multiplex PCR; TCRdb's copy keeps in-frame clones and lacks some. The table has roughly 100,000 clones, 85% to 90% seen once. Trimming took 0 bases from V and 3 from J, leaving 7 bases between them. This CDR3 comprises 14 residues. The germline V gene has CDR1 MGHRA and CDR2 YSYEKL.

The specimen was blood, collected after dendritic cell vaccination. The sequence came from a human donor with glioblastoma. The rearrangement links TRBV4-1 to TRBJ2-3; a weak D match, TRBD1 (6 bases). The CDR3 loop is CASSQEDRTDTQYF. CDR3 in DNA: TGCGCCAGCAGCCAAGAGGACAGAACAGATACGCAGTATTTT.